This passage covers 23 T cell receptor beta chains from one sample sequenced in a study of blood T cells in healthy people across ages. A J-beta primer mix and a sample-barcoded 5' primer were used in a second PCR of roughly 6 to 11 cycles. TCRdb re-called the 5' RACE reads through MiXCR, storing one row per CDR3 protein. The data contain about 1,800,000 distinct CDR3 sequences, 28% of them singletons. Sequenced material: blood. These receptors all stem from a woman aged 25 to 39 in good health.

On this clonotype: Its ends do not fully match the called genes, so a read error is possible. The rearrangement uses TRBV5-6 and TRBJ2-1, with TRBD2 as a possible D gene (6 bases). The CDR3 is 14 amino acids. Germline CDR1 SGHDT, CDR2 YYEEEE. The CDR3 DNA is TGTGCCGGCAGCCCCGGGACTTTCTACAATGAGCAGTTCTTC. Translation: CAGSPGTFYNEQFF.

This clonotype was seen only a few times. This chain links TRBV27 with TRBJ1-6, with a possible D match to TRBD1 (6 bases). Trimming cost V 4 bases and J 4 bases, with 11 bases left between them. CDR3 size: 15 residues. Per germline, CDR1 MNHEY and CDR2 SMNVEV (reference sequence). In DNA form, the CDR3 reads TGTGCCAGCAGTTCCAGACAGGAGTATAATTCACCCCTCCACTTT. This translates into CASSSRQEYNSPLHF.

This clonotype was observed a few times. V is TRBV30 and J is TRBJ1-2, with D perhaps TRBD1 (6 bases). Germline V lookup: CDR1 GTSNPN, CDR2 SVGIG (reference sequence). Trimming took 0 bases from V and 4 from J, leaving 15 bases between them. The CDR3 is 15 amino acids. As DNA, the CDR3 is TGTGCCTGGAGTGTATCGCTTGGACAGTTCTATGGCTACACCTTC. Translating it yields CAWSVSLGQFYGYTF.

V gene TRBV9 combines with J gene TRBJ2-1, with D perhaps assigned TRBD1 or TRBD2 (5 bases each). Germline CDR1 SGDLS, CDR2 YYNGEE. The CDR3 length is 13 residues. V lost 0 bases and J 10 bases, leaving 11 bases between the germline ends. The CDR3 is CASSVGGDIEQFF. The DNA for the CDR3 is TGTGCCAGCAGCGTAGGAGGGGATATAGAGCAGTTCTTC.

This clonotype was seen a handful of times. CDR3 in DNA: TGCAGTGCTCTAAAGCAGACCCAGTACTTC. Its translation is CSALKQTQYF. The chain carries TRBV20-1 and TRBJ2-5; D is undetermined. Germline V gene sequence: CDR1 DFQATT, CDR2 SNEGSKA (reference sequence). V dropped 5 bases and J dropped 6 bases, with 7 bases sitting between them. The CDR3 runs 10 residues.

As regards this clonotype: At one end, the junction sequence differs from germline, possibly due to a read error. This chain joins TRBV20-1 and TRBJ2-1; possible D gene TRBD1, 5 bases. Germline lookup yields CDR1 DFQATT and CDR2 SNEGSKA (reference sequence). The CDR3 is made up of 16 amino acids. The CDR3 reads CRARESAPTVYNEQFF. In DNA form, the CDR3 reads TGCAGAGCTAGAGAATCGGCCCCGACAGTCTACAATGAGCAGTTCTTC.

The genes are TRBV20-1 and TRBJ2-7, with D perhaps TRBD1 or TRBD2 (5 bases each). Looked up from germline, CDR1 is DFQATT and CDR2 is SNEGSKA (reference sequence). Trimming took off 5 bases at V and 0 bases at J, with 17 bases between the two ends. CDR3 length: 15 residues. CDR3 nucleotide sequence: TGCAGTGCTCAAATCCGGGACCCATTCTCCTACGAGCAGTACTTC. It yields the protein CSAQIRDPFSYEQYF.

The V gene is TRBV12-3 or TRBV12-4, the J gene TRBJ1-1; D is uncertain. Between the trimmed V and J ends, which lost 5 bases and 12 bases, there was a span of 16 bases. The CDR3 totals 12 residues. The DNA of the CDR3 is TGTGCCAGCAGTCCGGGATCCGCTTCGACTTTCTTT. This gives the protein CASSPGSASTFF.

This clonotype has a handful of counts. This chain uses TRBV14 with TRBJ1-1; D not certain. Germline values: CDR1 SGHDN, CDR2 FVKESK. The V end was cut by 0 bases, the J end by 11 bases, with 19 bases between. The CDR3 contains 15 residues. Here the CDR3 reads CASSQDRVGLAVAFF. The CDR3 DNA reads TGTGCCAGCAGCCAAGATAGGGTCGGCCTGGCGGTGGCTTTCTTT.

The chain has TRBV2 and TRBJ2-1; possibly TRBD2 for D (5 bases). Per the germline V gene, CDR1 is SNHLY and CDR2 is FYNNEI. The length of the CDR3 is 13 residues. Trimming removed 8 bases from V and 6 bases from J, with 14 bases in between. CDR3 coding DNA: TGTGCCAGCTCGCGGGCCCTCTGCAATGAGCAGTTCTTC. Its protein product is CASSRALCNEQFF.

Here the CDR3 reads CASSSYLRTSGSDEQFF. The CDR3 DNA reads TGTGCCAGCAGTTCTTACCTTCGGACTAGCGGGAGTGATGAGCAGTTCTTC. The V call is TRBV6-2 or TRBV6-3, the J call TRBJ2-1; 13 bases are shared with TRBD2. Trimming removed 4 bases from V and 8 bases from J; junction bases left unmatched: 11. This CDR3 is 17 amino acids long. Looked up from germline, CDR1 is MNHEY and CDR2 is SVGEGT.

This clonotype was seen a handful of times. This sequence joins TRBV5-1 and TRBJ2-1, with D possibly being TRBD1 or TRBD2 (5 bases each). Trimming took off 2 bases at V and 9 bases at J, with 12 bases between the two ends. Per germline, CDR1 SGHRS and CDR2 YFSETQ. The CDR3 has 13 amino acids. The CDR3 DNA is TGCGCCAGCAGCTTATCCGGGACCAGTGAGCAGTTCTTC. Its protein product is CASSLSGTSEQFF.

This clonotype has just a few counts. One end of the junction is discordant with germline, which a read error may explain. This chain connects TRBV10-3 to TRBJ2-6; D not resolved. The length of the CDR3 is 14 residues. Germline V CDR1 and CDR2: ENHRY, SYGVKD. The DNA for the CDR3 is TGTGTCATCAGATCAGACTCTGGGGCCAACGTCCTGACTTTC. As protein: CVIRSDSGANVLTF.

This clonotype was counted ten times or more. The CDR3 DNA reads as TGCGCCAGCAGCCCCGGGACAGGGGCAGATACGCAGTATTTT. This sequence encodes CASSPGTGADTQYF. This chain connects TRBV5-1 to TRBJ2-3, with 10 bases fitting TRBD1. Per the germline V gene, CDR1 is SGHRS and CDR2 is YFSETQ. V dropped 4 bases and J dropped 4; count of bases not matched to a gene: 3. The CDR3 sequence is 14 residues long.

The CDR3 protein is CASRRGGGATDTQYF. The CDR3 DNA follows: TGTGCCAGCCGGAGGGGCGGGGGGGCAACAGATACGCAGTATTTT. This rearrangement joins TRBV7-3 to TRBJ2-3, with 9 bases identical to TRBD2. Germline V CDR1 and CDR2: SGHTA, FQGTGA. Germline trimming cut 8 bases from V and 3 bases from J; bases unmatched to any gene: 9. CDR3 length equals 15 residues.

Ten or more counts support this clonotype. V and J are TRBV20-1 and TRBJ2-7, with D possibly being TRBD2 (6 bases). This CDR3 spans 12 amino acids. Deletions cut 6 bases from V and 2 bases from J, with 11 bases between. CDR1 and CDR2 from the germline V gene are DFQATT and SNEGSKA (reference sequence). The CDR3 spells CSAPGLTYEQYF. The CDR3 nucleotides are TGCAGTGCCCCGGGACTCACCTACGAGCAGTACTTC.

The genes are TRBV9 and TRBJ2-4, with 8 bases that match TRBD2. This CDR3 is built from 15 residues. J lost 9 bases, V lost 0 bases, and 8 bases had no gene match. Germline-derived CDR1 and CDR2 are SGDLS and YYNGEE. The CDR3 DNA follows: TGTGCCAGCAGCGTAGATCAGCGGGAGAGGGGCATTCAGTACTTC. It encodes CASSVDQRERGIQYF.

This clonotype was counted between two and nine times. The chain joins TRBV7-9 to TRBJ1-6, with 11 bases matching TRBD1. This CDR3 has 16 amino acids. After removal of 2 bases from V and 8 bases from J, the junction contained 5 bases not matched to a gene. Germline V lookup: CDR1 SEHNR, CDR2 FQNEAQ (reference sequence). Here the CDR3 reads CASSLSGTGGDSPLHF. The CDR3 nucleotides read TGTGCCAGCAGCTTATCAGGGACAGGGGGTGATTCACCCCTCCACTTT.

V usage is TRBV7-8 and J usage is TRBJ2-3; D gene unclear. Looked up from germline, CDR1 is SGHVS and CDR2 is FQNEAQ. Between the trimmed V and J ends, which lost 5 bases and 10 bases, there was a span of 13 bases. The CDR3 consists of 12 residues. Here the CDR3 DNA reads TGTGCCAGCAGCCTCCCGGGCCAACCGCAGTATTTT. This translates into CASSLPGQPQYF.

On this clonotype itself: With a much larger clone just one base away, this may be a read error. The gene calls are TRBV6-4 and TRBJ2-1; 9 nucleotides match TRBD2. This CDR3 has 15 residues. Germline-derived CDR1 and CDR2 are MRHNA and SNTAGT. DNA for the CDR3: TGTGCCAGCAGTGACTCTAGCGGGAGCTACAGTGAGCAGTTCTTC. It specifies CASSDSSGSYSEQFF.

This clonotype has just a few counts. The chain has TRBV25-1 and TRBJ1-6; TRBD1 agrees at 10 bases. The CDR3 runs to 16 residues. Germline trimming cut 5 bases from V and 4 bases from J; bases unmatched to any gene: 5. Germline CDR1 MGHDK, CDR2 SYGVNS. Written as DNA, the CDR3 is TGTGCCAGCAGTTCGTCGGGACAGGGGTATAATTCACCCCTCCACTTT. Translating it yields CASSSSGQGYNSPLHF.

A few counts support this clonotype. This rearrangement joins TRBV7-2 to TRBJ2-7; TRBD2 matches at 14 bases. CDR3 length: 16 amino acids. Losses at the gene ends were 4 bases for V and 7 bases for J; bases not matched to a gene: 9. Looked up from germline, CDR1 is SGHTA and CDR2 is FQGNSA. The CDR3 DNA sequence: TGTGCCAGCAGCTCCTTCGGACTAGCGGGAGGTCGAGAGCAGTACTTC. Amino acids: CASSSFGLAGGREQYF.

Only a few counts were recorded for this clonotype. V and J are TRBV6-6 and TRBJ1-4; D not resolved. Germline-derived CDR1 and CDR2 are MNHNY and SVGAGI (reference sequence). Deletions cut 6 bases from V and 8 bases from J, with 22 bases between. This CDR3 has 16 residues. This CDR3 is CASRPSAGSLNEKLFF. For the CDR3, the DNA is TGTGCCAGCAGACCTTCAGCGGGAAGCCTTAACGAAAAACTGTTTTTT.